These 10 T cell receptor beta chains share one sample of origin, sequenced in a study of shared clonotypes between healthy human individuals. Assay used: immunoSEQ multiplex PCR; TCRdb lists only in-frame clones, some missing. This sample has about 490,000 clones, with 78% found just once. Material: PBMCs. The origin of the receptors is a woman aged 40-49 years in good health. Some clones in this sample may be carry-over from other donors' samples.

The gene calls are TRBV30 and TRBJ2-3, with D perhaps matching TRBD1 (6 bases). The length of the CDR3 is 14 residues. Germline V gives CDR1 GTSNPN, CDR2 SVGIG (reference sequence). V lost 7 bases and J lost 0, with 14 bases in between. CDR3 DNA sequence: TGTGCCTTGGGCCAGGGGCTGAGCACAGATACGCAGTATTTT. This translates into CALGQGLSTDTQYF.

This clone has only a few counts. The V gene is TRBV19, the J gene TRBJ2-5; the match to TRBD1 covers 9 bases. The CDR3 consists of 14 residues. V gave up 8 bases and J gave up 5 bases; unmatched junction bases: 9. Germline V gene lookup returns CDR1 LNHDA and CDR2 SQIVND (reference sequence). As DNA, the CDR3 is TGTGCCAGTGCCATACAGGGGGCTCGGGAGACCCAGTACTTC. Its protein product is CASAIQGARETQYF.

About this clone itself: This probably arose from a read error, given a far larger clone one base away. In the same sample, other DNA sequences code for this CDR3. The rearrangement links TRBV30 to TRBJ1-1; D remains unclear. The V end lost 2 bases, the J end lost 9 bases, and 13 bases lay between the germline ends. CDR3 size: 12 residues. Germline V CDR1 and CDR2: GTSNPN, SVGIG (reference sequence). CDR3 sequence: CAWSLPVSKAFF. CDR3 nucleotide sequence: TGTGCCTGGAGTCTCCCTGTATCGAAAGCTTTCTTT.

CDR3 region: CASSHGTIYEQYF. In DNA form, the CDR3 reads TGCGCCAGCAGTCACGGGACAATTTACGAGCAGTACTTC. The V call is TRBV5-1, the J call TRBJ2-5; D is possibly TRBD1 (6 bases). The last part of the DNA fits TRBJ2-7 better; the J call may be wrong. Germline V gene data show CDR1 as SGHRS and CDR2 as YFSETQ. The CDR3 sequence is 13 residues long.

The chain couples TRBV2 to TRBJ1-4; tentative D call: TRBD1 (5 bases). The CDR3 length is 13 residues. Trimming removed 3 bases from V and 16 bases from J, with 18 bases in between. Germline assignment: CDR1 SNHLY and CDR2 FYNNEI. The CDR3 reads CASSDGTAKTPFF. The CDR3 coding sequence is TGTGCCAGCAGTGACGGGACCGCCAAGACTCCGTTTTTT.

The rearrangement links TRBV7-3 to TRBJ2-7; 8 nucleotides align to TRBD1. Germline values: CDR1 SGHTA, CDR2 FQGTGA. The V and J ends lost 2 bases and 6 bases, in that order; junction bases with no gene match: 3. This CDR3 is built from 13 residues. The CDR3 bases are TGTGCCAGCAGCTTAGACAGGGGCAGCGAGCAGTACTTC. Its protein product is CASSLDRGSEQYF.

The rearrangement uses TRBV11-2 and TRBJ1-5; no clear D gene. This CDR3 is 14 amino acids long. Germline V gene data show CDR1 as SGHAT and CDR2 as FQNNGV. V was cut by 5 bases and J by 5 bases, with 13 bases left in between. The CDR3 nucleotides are TGTGCCAGCAGCCAACCCCCCCGGGATCAGCCCCAGCATTTT. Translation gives CASSQPPRDQPQHF.

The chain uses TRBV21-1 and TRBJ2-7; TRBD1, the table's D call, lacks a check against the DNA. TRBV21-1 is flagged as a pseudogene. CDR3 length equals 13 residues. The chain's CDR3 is CASSVRDTYEQYF. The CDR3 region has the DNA TGTGCCAGCAGCGTCCGGGACACCTACGAGCAGTACTTC.

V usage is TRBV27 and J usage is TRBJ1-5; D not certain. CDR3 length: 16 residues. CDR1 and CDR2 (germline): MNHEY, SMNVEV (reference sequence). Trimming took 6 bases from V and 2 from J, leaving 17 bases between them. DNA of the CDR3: TGTGCCAGCAGCAAAGGACCCGGTCCTCGCAATCAGCCCCAGCATTTT. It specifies CASSKGPGPRNQPQHF.

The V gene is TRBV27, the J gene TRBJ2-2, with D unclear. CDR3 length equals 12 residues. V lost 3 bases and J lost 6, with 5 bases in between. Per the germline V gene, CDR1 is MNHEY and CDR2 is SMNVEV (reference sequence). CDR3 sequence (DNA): TGTGCCAGCAGTTTTCTTTCCGGGGAGCTGTTTTTT. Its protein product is CASSFLSGELFF.